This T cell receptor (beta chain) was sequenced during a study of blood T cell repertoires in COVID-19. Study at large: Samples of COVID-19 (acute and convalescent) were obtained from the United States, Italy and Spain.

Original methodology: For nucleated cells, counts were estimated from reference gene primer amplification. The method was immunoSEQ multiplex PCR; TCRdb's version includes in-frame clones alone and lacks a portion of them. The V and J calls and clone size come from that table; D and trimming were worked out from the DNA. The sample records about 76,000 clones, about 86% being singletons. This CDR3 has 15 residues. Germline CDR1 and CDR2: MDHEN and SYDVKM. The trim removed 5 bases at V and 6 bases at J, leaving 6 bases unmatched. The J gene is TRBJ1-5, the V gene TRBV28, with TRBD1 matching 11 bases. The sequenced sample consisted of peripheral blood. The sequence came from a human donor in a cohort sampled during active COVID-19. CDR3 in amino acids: CASSPPDRGRQPQHF. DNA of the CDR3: TGTGCCAGCAGTCCCCCGGACAGGGGGCGTCAGCCCCAGCATTTT.